Sequencing of this T cell receptor beta chain was carried out in a study of cytomegalovirus exposure and HLA in healthy donors. The study ran its PCR with 60 Vbeta and 13 Jbeta primers. Clones were sequenced by immunoSEQ multiplex PCR, and TCRdb holds only the in-frame ones, with some missing. The sample holds 73,000 or so clones, 65% to 85% seen once. The V end was cut by 2 bases, the J end by 0 bases, with 11 bases between. Germline CDR1 and CDR2: SGDLS and YYNGEE. This CDR3 spans 15 amino acids. The chain recombines TRBV9 with TRBJ1-2; D perhaps matches TRBD1 (5 bases). The sample comprised PBMCs. The sequence was obtained from a woman aged 40 to 50 in good health and CMV-seropositive. CDR3 in amino acids: CASSVSPGANYGYTF. In nucleotides, the CDR3 is TGTGCCAGCAGCGTCTCCCCGGGGGCTAACTATGGCTACACCTTC.